This is a list of T cell receptor beta chains from one sample in a study of cytomegalovirus exposure and HLA in healthy donors. The protocol was immunoSEQ multiplex PCR, while the TCRdb copy is restricted to in-frame clones and leaves out a portion. The table records under 250,000 clones, 85% of them present only once. The sequenced sample consisted of PBMCs. Receptor source: a human donor in good health. Both conserved end residues are trimmed from each CDR3. Size tells how often a clone was seen (once, few, many) or the class of an expanded clone, and some rows leave it out.

j_gene,abundance,v_gene,CDR3aa
TRBJ1-5,-,TRBV7-9,ASSSDREGNQPQH
TRBJ2-1,few,TRBV11-3,ASSSWTSHNNEQF
TRBJ1-1,-,TRBV2,ASRPGTGGTEAF
TRBJ2-3,-,TRBV19,ASGLAGGRGDTQY
TRBJ2-2,-,TRBV7-9,ASSFLAGGLHTGELF
TRBJ2-5,-,TRBV5-4,ASSLKDYQETQY
TRBJ1-1,-,TRBV29-1,SVEGMTNWPEAF
TRBJ2-7,once,TRBV25-1,ASSEMTSYEQY
TRBJ2-1,-,TRBV2,ASIDGVDNEQF
TRBJ2-1,-,TRBV5-1,ASSLVGGRSYNEQF
TRBJ1-1,once,TRBV10-3,AIMEGAGTEAF
TRBJ2-7,-,TRBV7-2,ASSLTVPAYEQY
TRBJ2-7,few,TRBV27,ASSRKGQGSYEQY
TRBJ2-1,-,TRBV19,ASSILRAGGPNEQF
TRBJ2-1,-,TRBV9,ASSVGSGSSYNEQF
TRBJ2-5,few,TRBV23-1,ASPPGGRETQY
TRBJ1-1,-,TRBV6-1,ASSERWGNTEAF
TRBJ2-1,-,TRBV27,ASSPKDYSYNEQF